Shown below are 10 T cell receptor beta chains from a single sample sequenced in a study of blood T cells in healthy people across ages. It was with a sample-barcoded 5' primer and a J-beta primer mix that a second PCR of about 6 to 11 cycles was run. TCRdb re-derived calls from the 5' RACE reads in MiXCR, one entry per CDR3 protein. The table shows roughly 1,800,000 distinct CDR3 sequences, with approximately 50% occurring only once. Sequencing was performed on blood. Receptor source: a woman aged 40 to 49 in good health.

CDR3 nucleotide sequence: TGTGCCACCAGTGAGGCCCTTCGGGGGACCCAGTTCTTC. The encoded protein is CATSEALRGTQFF. The rearrangement links TRBV24-1 to TRBJ2-1, with a weak D call TRBD2 (6 bases). V gave up 4 bases and J gave up 13 bases, with 16 bases separating them. The CDR3 runs 13 residues. Germline V gene lookup returns CDR1 KGHDR and CDR2 SFDVKD.

This rearrangement joins TRBV13 to TRBJ2-5; D is tentatively TRBD1 or TRBD2 (6 bases each). The CDR3 totals 15 residues. CDR1 is PRHDT and CDR2 is FYEKMQ in the germline V gene (reference sequence). V lost 3 bases and J lost 11, with 22 bases in between. Here the CDR3 DNA reads TGTGCCAGCAGCTTGTTGGGGGCGACGAAACGGGAGCAGTACTTC. This gives the protein CASSLLGATKREQYF.

V and J are TRBV2 and TRBJ1-2; TRBD1 matches 7 bases. CDR3 length: 13 residues. Unmatched junction bases numbered 7, after V lost 8 bases and J lost 4 bases. Per the germline V gene, CDR1 is SNHLY and CDR2 is FYNNEI. In DNA form, the CDR3 reads TGTGCCAGCCGGGACAGCGACCTCTATGGCTACACCTTC. This gives the protein CASRDSDLYGYTF.

The gene calls are TRBV28 and TRBJ2-1, with TRBD1 identical over 10 bases. Per germline, CDR1 MDHEN and CDR2 SYDVKM. Trimming took 5 bases from V and 7 from J; bases not matched to a gene: 8. CDR3 length: 15 residues. This CDR3 is CASSPPGQGMNEQFF. The CDR3 DNA reads as TGTGCCAGCAGTCCCCCGGGACAGGGGATGAATGAGCAGTTCTTC.

The gene calls are TRBV29-1 and TRBJ2-3; 7 nucleotides agree with TRBD2. Trimming took 4 bases from V and 0 from J; bases not matched to a gene: 4. The CDR3 is made up of 14 amino acids. Germline values: CDR1 SQVTM, CDR2 ANQGSEA. The CDR3 here is CSVAGGASTDTQYF. The CDR3 DNA follows: TGCAGCGTTGCGGGGGGAGCTAGCACAGATACGCAGTATTTT.

The rearrangement uses TRBV19 and TRBJ2-1; maybe TRBD1 (6 bases). CDR1 and CDR2 (germline): LNHDA, SQIVND (reference sequence). The CDR3 extends over 14 amino acids. The V gene lost 3 bases and the J gene lost 2 bases, with 8 bases spanning the gap. CDR3 sequence reads: CASSIQGTYNEQFF. CDR3 DNA: TGTGCCAGTAGTATTCAGGGGACCTACAATGAGCAGTTCTTC.

CDR3 coding DNA: TGTGCCAGCGACCCCGGGACAGGGGTCTCTGGGGCCAACGTCCTGACTTTC. It translates to CASDPGTGVSGANVLTF. This sequence joins TRBV2 and TRBJ2-6; 10 bases agree with TRBD1. The junction had 7 bases not matched to a gene; V was cut back by 8 bases and J by 0 bases. CDR1 SNHLY and CDR2 FYNNEI come from the germline V gene. The CDR3 has 17 amino acids.

This clonotype has only one observation. Germline is not matched at one junction end, which may reflect a read error. The chain employs TRBV27 and TRBJ1-5; no reliable D call. The CDR3 loop spans 14 amino acids. Germline V gene lookup returns CDR1 MNHEY and CDR2 SMNVEV (reference sequence). CDR3: CASSVSGRNQPQHF. CDR3 coding DNA: TGTGCCAGCAGTGTATCTGGGCGCAATCAGCCCCAGCATTTT.

Comment on this clonotype: Germline is not matched at one junction end, which may reflect a read error. The chain carries TRBV7-2 and TRBJ2-4; D is possibly TRBD1 (6 bases). Germline CDR1 reads SGHTA; CDR2 reads FQGNSA. The CDR3 is 16 amino acids. CDR3 in amino acids: CASSLVLGAPKNIRYF. CDR3 DNA sequence: TGTGCCAGCAGCTTAGTCCTGGGGGCCCCCAAAAACATTCGGTACTTC. Using reference TRBV7-2 and TRBJ2-4 for the parts outside the CDR3, the full variable domain is GAGVSQSPSNKVTEKGKDVELRCDPISGHTALYWYRQSLGQGLEFLIYFQGNSAPDKSGLPSDRFSAERTGGSVSTLTIQRTQQEDSAVYLCASSLVLGAPKNIRYFGAGTRLSVL.

This clonotype was recorded a few times. J is TRBJ1-1 and V is TRBV5-1; D is possibly TRBD1 (6 bases). Trimming removed 1 base from V and 4 bases from J, with 11 bases in between. Germline CDR1 is SGHRS and CDR2 is YFSETQ. The CDR3 is 14 amino acids. The CDR3 DNA sequence: TGCGCCAGCAGCTTGTCAAGGGGGACCACTGAAGCTTTCTTT. It translates to CASSLSRGTTEAFF.